Shown below are 5 T cell receptor beta chains from a single sample sequenced in a study of Graves' ophthalmopathy and Graves' hyperthyroidism (dated 2018 in TCRdb). These reads were obtained on an Illumina HiSeq 2000. For repertoire sequencing, TCR beta CDR3 regions were amplified from RNA transcripts. The first round of RT-PCR was done with HTBI primers and the Qiagen OneStep RT-PCR kit, and was followed by a second round of multiplex PCR, then size selection and purification. The public sequencing data were trimmed at Q25 with fastp and processed into clonotypes with MiXCR by TCRdb, which kept only in-frame beta chains. Each entry is one CDR3 protein sequence, shown with its most common DNA and genes. The sample table lists a few hundred thousand distinct CDR3 sequences, about a sixth of them with a count of one. The ten largest account for roughly 2.3% of the sample. The specimen was peripheral blood. All receptors derive from an adult woman with stable Graves' hyperthyroidism.

Ten or more counts support this clonotype. V usage is TRBV28 and J usage is TRBJ1-2; D is possibly TRBD1 (6 bases). Trimming shortened V by 4 bases and J by 3 bases, and 12 bases separated the two germline ends. Germline CDR1 is MDHEN and CDR2 is SYDVKM. The CDR3 is 14 residues long. The CDR3 is CASSSQAGDYGYTF. DNA of the CDR3: TGTGCCAGCAGTTCCCAAGCAGGGGACTATGGCTACACCTTC.

This clonotype came up many times. V is TRBV20-1 and J is TRBJ2-7; 10 bases are shared with TRBD2. V lost 5 bases and J lost 4; bases outside the gene matches: 8. Germline CDR1 and CDR2: DFQATT and SNEGSKA (reference sequence). The CDR3 loop spans 14 amino acids. The CDR3 nucleotides read TGCAGTGCTGGAGCTAGCGGGAGTCTATACGAGCAGTACTTC. As protein: CSAGASGSLYEQYF.

This clonotype was seen ten or more times. The chain employs TRBV7-2 and TRBJ2-7, with TRBD1 as a possible D gene (6 bases). Germline loops: CDR1 SGHTA, CDR2 FQGNSA. CDR3 size: 15 residues. V was clipped by 4 bases and J by 0 bases, with 13 bases between them. The CDR3, as DNA: TGTGCCAGCAGCTACCGGGACACCAGCTCCTACGAGCAGTACTTC. Translated, it gives CASSYRDTSSYEQYF.

In this sample, this clonotype turned up many times. The genes are TRBV12-3 or TRBV12-4 and TRBJ2-7; D is possibly TRBD2 (5 bases). V was shortened by 3 bases and J by 2 bases, with 11 bases between the two germline ends. The CDR3 spans 14 residues. In nucleotides, the CDR3 is TGTGCCAGCAGTTTTCGGGGTTTAACCTACGAGCAGTACTTC. Translation gives CASSFRGLTYEQYF.

This clonotype has ten or more counts. V gene TRBV4-1 combines with J gene TRBJ2-7; TRBD2 matches at 7 bases. The CDR3 runs 16 residues. V shed 3 bases, J shed 0 bases, and the junction held 8 bases outside the gene matches. Germline lookup yields CDR1 MGHRA and CDR2 YSYEKL. The DNA of the CDR3 is TGCGCCAGCAGCCAGATACCGGGACTACCCTCCTACGAGCAGTACTTC. It specifies CASSQIPGLPSYEQYF.